This T cell receptor (beta chain) came from a study of T-cell reconstitution after alpha-beta-depleted transplantation in children. General study findings and limits: T-cell counts and diversity were attributed mostly to newly produced T cells one year after transplant.

Unique molecular identifiers were used in preparing the TCRbeta library. TCRdb called the PCR reads again in MiXCR, with one record for every CDR3 protein. The sample holds about 210,000 distinct CDR3 sequences, about 15% seen once. This clonotype was observed a handful of times. Its antigen is not known. From germline, CDR1 is LGHNA and CDR2 YNFKEQ. Trimming shortened V by 7 bases and J by 4 bases, and 10 bases separated the two germline ends. The length of the CDR3 is 13 residues. The chain has TRBV4-2 and TRBJ2-2; D is ambiguous. The sample was PBMCs, mostly from graft donor cells, taken 360 days after TCRalphabeta/CD19-depleted stem cell transplant. This TCR came from a male patient aged 2 to 10 who had a stem cell transplant for acute lymphoblastic leukemia, so the T cells may come from the graft donor. CDR3 in DNA: TGTGCCAGCAACCTGGCCCTCACCGGGGAGCTGTTTTTT. It is translated as CASNLALTGELFF.